Following are 29 T cell receptor beta chains from one sample sequenced in a study of read filtering for tumor transcriptome and immune sequencing (dated by TCRdb to the early 2020s). The data were produced on an Illumina HiSeq 4000. Starting from 400 to 450 ng RNA, TCR libraries were constructed with the Immunoverse kit using molecular barcoded adaptors that cover the alpha/delta and beta/gamma chains. TCRdb trimmed the raw reads at Q25, called clones with MiXCR and kept productive beta chains. A single entry per CDR3 protein holds the most common genes and DNA from its merged rows. Within this sample are some 41,000 distinct CDR3 sequences, with roughly 10% of them counted one time only. The leading ten clones occupy approximately 37% of the sample. The sample taken for sequencing was a population of CD138-negative cells sorted from bone marrow. This specimen's cell subset or site label, interpreted: bone marrow mononuclear cells depleted of CD138+ plasma/myeloma cells by negative magnetic selection. The receptor source for this set is a donor at least 40 years old with multiple myeloma.

This clonotype was observed a few times. This CDR3 fails to terminate in the conserved phenylalanine or tryptophan, so it likely reflects a read error. The rearrangement joins TRBV7-9 to TRBJ2-5; D is ambiguous. V was cut by 1 base and J by 4 bases, with 7 bases left in between. This CDR3 contains 13 residues. Germline V gene sequence: CDR1 SEHNR, CDR2 FQNEAQ (reference sequence). The CDR3 protein is CASSLGFIETQYL. The CDR3, as DNA: TGTGCCAGCAGCTTAGGGTTTATAGAGACCCAGTACCTC.

This clonotype was seen many times. The rearrangement joins TRBV11-2 to TRBJ2-1, with 8 bases fitting TRBD2. Per the germline V gene, CDR1 is SGHAT and CDR2 is FQNNGV. CDR3 length equals 11 residues. Trimming at V came to 4 bases and at J to 13 bases, leaving 3 bases not matched to a gene. The CDR3 DNA is TGTGCCAGCAGCTCGGGGGGGCTTCAGTTCTTC. Translation: CASSSGGLQFF. The whole variable domain, filled in from reference TRBV11-2 and TRBJ2-1, reads EAGVAQSPRYKIIEKRQSVAFWCNPISGHATLYWYQQILGQGPKLLIQFQNNGVVDDSQLPKDRFSAERLKGVDSTLKIQPAKLEDSAVYLCASSSGGLQFFGPGTRLTVL.

This clonotype was counted many times. This chain joins TRBV28 and TRBJ1-1; D uncertain. In germline, CDR1 is MDHEN, CDR2 SYDVKM. The ends were cut back, 6 bases at V and 0 bases at J, with 8 bases in the middle. The CDR3 extends over 13 amino acids. This chain's CDR3 is CASSFYLNTEAFF. The CDR3 DNA is TGTGCCAGCAGCTTCTATTTGAACACTGAAGCTTTCTTT.

This clonotype was recorded at least ten times. The V call is TRBV2, the J call TRBJ2-3; 15 positions match TRBD2. Per germline, CDR1 SNHLY and CDR2 FYNNEI. The CDR3 consists of 16 residues. V lost 6 bases and J lost 4; bases outside the gene matches: 5. The CDR3 nucleotides read TGTGCCAGCAGCGCGGGACTAGCGGGGGGACCAGATACGCAGTATTTT. Residues: CASSAGLAGGPDTQYF. The entire variable domain, with the rest obtained from reference TRBV2 and TRBJ2-3, is as follows: EPEVTQTPSHQVTQMGQEVILRCVPISNHLYFYWYRQILGQKVEFLVSFYNNEISEKSEIFDDQFSVERPDGSNFTLKIRSTKLEDSAMYFCASSAGLAGGPDTQYFGPGTRLTVL.

This clonotype was seen many times. The chain joins TRBV6-1 to TRBJ2-4; 11 nucleotides agree with TRBD1. After removal of 5 bases from V and 3 bases from J, the junction contained 3 bases not matched to a gene. Germline loops: CDR1 MNHNS, CDR2 SASEGT. The length of the CDR3 is 15 residues. The CDR3 loop reads CASSSGTGGKNIQYF. DNA for the CDR3: TGTGCCAGCAGTTCCGGGACAGGGGGCAAAAACATTCAGTACTTC.

This clonotype was counted ten times or more. The rearrangement uses TRBV3-1 and TRBJ1-2; possibly TRBD1 for D (5 bases). CDR1 and CDR2 (germline): LGHDT, YNNKEL (reference sequence). V lost 1 base, J lost 6 bases, and 15 bases lay in between. This CDR3 comprises 15 residues. CDR3 residues: CASSQGGWSDDGYTF. Written as DNA, the CDR3 is TGTGCCAGCAGCCAAGGGGGCTGGTCGGACGATGGCTACACCTTC.

This clonotype was counted many times. The chain links TRBV30 to TRBJ1-4; D call uncertain. CDR1 and CDR2 (germline): GTSNPN, SVGIG (reference sequence). With 8 bases removed from V and 0 bases from J, the gap between germline ends came to 7 bases. This CDR3 has 12 residues. CDR3 loop: CAAGPTNEKLFF. The CDR3 region has the DNA TGTGCCGCAGGCCCAACTAATGAAAAACTGTTTTTT.

This clonotype was observed at least ten times. The chain couples TRBV5-1 to TRBJ2-5; no clear D gene. The ends were cut back, 0 bases at V and 3 bases at J, with 6 bases in the middle. The CDR3 is made up of 13 amino acids. Germline CDR1 is SGHRS and CDR2 is YFSETQ. CDR3 in amino acids: CASSLGQEETQYF. For the CDR3, the DNA is TGCGCCAGCAGCTTGGGGCAGGAAGAGACCCAGTACTTC.

This clonotype was seen at least ten times. This chain connects TRBV28 to TRBJ2-7; the match to TRBD1 covers 9 bases. The CDR3 is 13 amino acids. Germline lookup yields CDR1 MDHEN and CDR2 SYDVKM. Germline trimming cut 6 bases from V and 7 bases from J; bases unmatched to any gene: 7. The DNA of the CDR3 is TGTGCCAGCAGCGGGGGACAGGGTAAAGAGCAGTACTTC. Amino acid sequence: CASSGGQGKEQYF.

This clonotype was observed a few times. This chain joins TRBV11-1 and TRBJ2-5; 7 positions agree with TRBD2. In germline, CDR1 is SGHAT, CDR2 FQDESV (reference sequence). The CDR3 spans 15 residues. Unmatched junction bases numbered 9, after V lost 4 bases and J lost 4 bases. In DNA form, the CDR3 reads TGTGCCAGCAGCTCCGGGACTAAAGGGGTAGAGACCCAGTACTTC. It is translated as CASSSGTKGVETQYF.

Concerning this clonotype itself: A much larger clone sits a single nucleotide away, making a read error possible. Lacking the conserved final phenylalanine or tryptophan, this CDR3 likely reflects a read error. The chain has TRBV25-1 and TRBJ2-3; no clear D. The V and J ends lost 5 bases and 2 bases respectively, with 8 bases between them. Germline V gives CDR1 MGHDK, CDR2 SYGVNS. The CDR3 has 13 residues. CDR3 region: CASSQPITDTQYS. Written as DNA, the CDR3 is TGTGCCAGCAGTCAGCCGATCACAGATACGCAGTATTCT.

In its sample, this clonotype was seen many times. The chain joins TRBV12-3 or TRBV12-4 to TRBJ1-4; D not certain. The V gene lost 3 bases and the J gene lost 6 bases, with 11 bases spanning the gap. The CDR3 spans 14 residues. The CDR3 DNA reads TGTGCCAGCAGTTTTGGACGGGCCGATGAAAAACTGTTTTTT. It codes for CASSFGRADEKLFF.

In its sample, this clonotype was seen many times. The V call is TRBV11-2, the J call TRBJ1-2, with 7 bases matching TRBD1. Germline V gene sequence: CDR1 SGHAT, CDR2 FQNNGV. CDR3 size: 15 residues. V gave up 3 bases and J gave up 8 bases; unmatched junction bases: 12. CDR3 nucleotide sequence: TGTGCCAGCAGCTTGGGACAGCCCGGCAACGGAGGCTACACCTTC. This gives the protein CASSLGQPGNGGYTF.

By its share, this clonotype is medium-sized (0.01 to 0.1%). The gene calls are TRBV7-2 and TRBJ2-1; D possibly corresponds to TRBD1 (6 bases). Trimming removed 10 bases from V and 2 bases from J, with 15 bases in between. There are 14 residues in the CDR3. The V gene's germline CDR1 is SGHTA and CDR2 FQGNSA. CDR3: CATGPGQAYNEQFF. CDR3 DNA: TGTGCCACCGGGCCGGGACAAGCCTACAATGAGCAGTTCTTC.

Details on this clonotype: The junction departs from germline at one end; a sequencing error may be responsible. The chain uses TRBV6-4 and TRBJ2-3; 9 nucleotides match TRBD2. The CDR3 totals 16 residues. Per the germline V gene, CDR1 is MRHNA and CDR2 is SNTAGT. The CDR3 DNA is TGTGCCAGCAGTGACTCTTGCGGGGGGGCCTGGGGTACGCCGTATTTT. Its protein is CASSDSCGGAWGTPYF.

This clonotype was seen ten or more times. The chain joins TRBV10-3 to TRBJ2-5; D gene ambiguous. With 7 bases removed from V and 5 bases from J, the gap between germline ends came to 14 bases. Germline V lookup: CDR1 ENHRY, CDR2 SYGVKD. The CDR3 spans 13 residues. CDR3 in DNA: TGTGCCATCACAAGATCCCTAGACGAGACCCAGTACTTC. The encoded protein is CAITRSLDETQYF.

This clonotype was counted ten times or more. V is TRBV30 and J is TRBJ1-5; the D gene is possibly TRBD1 (5 bases). The CDR3 has 14 amino acids. The V gene's germline CDR1 is GTSNPN and CDR2 SVGIG (reference sequence). V was cut by 5 bases and J by 5 bases, with 16 bases left in between. CDR3 coding DNA: TGTGCCTGGGGGGGTAAACAGAGCTATCAGCCCCAGCATTTT. Translated: CAWGGKQSYQPQHF. The full variable domain, its missing parts supplied by reference TRBV30 and TRBJ1-5, is SQTIHQWPATLVQPVGSPLSLECTVEGTSNPNLYWYRQAAGRGLQLLFYSVGIGQISSEVPQNLSASRPQDRQFILSSKKLLLSDSGFYLCAWGGKQSYQPQHFGDGTRLSIL.

This clonotype occurred many times. J is TRBJ1-6 and V is TRBV28, with D perhaps TRBD1 (5 bases). The V gene lost 5 bases and the J gene lost 1 base, with 21 bases spanning the gap. This CDR3 spans 19 amino acids. Germline CDR1 MDHEN, CDR2 SYDVKM. The CDR3 loop reads CASSPDGTILGSYNSPLHF. CDR3 nucleotides: TGTGCCAGCAGTCCCGATGGGACCATACTCGGGTCCTATAATTCACCCCTCCACTTT.

This clonotype occurred many times. The rearrangement joins TRBV10-3 to TRBJ1-1; 8 bases line up with TRBD1. Per the germline V gene, CDR1 is ENHRY and CDR2 is SYGVKD. Losses at the gene ends were 10 bases for V and 1 base for J; bases not matched to a gene: 5. The CDR3 loop spans 13 amino acids. The CDR3 sequence: CATRGQGNTEAFF. Written as DNA, the CDR3 is TGTGCCACCCGTGGACAGGGGAACACTGAAGCTTTCTTT.

Remarks on this clonotype: A far larger clone is a single base away, which makes a read error likely. V is TRBV11-2 and J is TRBJ2-1; D is unresolved. V lost 2 bases, J lost 6 bases, and 8 bases lay in between. CDR1 is SGHAT, CDR2 FQNNGV, per germline. The CDR3 is 13 residues long. The CDR3 protein is CASSLTVANEQFF. The CDR3 nucleotides read TGTGCCAGCAGCTTAACGGTTGCCAATGAGCAGTTCTTC.

This clonotype was detected ten times or more. The J gene is TRBJ2-3, the V gene TRBV19; D not resolved. The V end was cut by 4 bases, the J end by 0 bases, with 11 bases between. This CDR3 is built from 15 residues. Germline values: CDR1 LNHDA, CDR2 SQIVND (reference sequence). CDR3 nucleotide sequence: TGTGCCAGTAGTAGGATGGCTACTAGCACAGATACGCAGTATTTT. Its protein product is CASSRMATSTDTQYF.

This clonotype was seen repeatedly, ten times or more. V usage is TRBV9 and J usage is TRBJ2-5; TRBD1 or TRBD2 may be the D gene (5 bases each). V lost 4 bases and J lost 1, with 8 bases in between. The CDR3 is 13 amino acids. Germline CDR1 and CDR2: SGDLS and YYNGEE. The CDR3 DNA reads TGTGCCAGCAGCCCAGGGAGCCAAGAGACCCAGTACTTC. It is translated as CASSPGSQETQYF.

This clonotype was seen at least ten times. The gene calls are TRBV5-1 and TRBJ2-1; TRBD2 might be the D (5 bases). Trimming shortened V by 0 bases and J by 1 base, and 8 bases separated the two germline ends. Germline V gene lookup returns CDR1 SGHRS and CDR2 YFSETQ. CDR3 size: 15 residues. Written as DNA, the CDR3 is TGCGCCAGCAGCTTGGTCGGGGTTTCCTACAATGAGCAGTTCTTC. Translation gives CASSLVGVSYNEQFF.

With regard to this clonotype: Since a much larger clone is just one base distant, this may be a read error. This sequence joins TRBV20-1 and TRBJ1-3, with 7 positions matching TRBD1. The CDR3 is 15 amino acids. In germline, CDR1 is DFQATT, CDR2 SNEGSKA (reference sequence). CDR3 in amino acids: CSAAGGITSGNIIYF. DNA of the CDR3: TGCAGTGCCGCAGGGGGGATAACCTCTGGAAACATCATATATTTT.

In this sample, this clonotype turned up many times. The chain has TRBV7-9 and TRBJ1-1, with 7 bases identical to TRBD1. The CDR3 length is 13 residues. With V trimmed by 4 bases and J by 6 bases, 5 bases remained unmatched. Germline V CDR1 and CDR2: SEHNR, FQNEAQ (reference sequence). The CDR3: CASSSPGTAEAFF. For the CDR3, the DNA is TGTGCCAGCAGCTCTCCCGGGACAGCTGAAGCTTTCTTT.

This clonotype was counted many times. This chain connects TRBV20-1 to TRBJ2-5; 7 bases align to TRBD1. Germline lookup yields CDR1 DFQATT and CDR2 SNEGSKA (reference sequence). V lost 0 bases and J lost 2; bases outside the gene matches: 6. The CDR3 extends over 15 amino acids. The CDR3 here is CSARDLRDRQETQYF. DNA of the CDR3: TGCAGTGCTAGAGATCTCCGGGACAGACAAGAGACCCAGTACTTC.

The chain links TRBV4-1 to TRBJ2-1; D remains ambiguous. Germline CDR1 is MGHRA and CDR2 is YSYEKL. This CDR3 is 16 amino acids long. The V end lost 0 bases, the J end lost 1 base, and 10 bases lay between the germline ends. The CDR3 sequence is CASSQEAFGSYNEQFF. The CDR3 bases are TGCGCCAGCAGCCAAGAGGCCTTTGGATCCTACAATGAGCAGTTCTTC.

V is TRBV30 and J is TRBJ2-1; tentative D call: TRBD1 (6 bases). V lost 0 bases, J lost 11 bases, and 14 bases lay in between. Germline CDR1 is GTSNPN and CDR2 is SVGIG (reference sequence). The CDR3 has 13 residues. CDR3 bases: TGTGCCTGGAGTGTACAGGGACCTAATAAGCAGTTCTTC. This encodes CAWSVQGPNKQFF.

Concerning this clonotype: This may be a read error, as it is one base from a much larger clone. The genes are TRBV11-2 and TRBJ2-5; perhaps TRBD2 as D (7 bases). The V gene's germline CDR1 is SGHAT and CDR2 FQNNGV. This CDR3 spans 13 amino acids. This CDR3 is CASSPTGGETLYF. The DNA of the CDR3 is TGTGCCAGCAGCCCTACGGGGGGCGAGACCCTGTACTTC.